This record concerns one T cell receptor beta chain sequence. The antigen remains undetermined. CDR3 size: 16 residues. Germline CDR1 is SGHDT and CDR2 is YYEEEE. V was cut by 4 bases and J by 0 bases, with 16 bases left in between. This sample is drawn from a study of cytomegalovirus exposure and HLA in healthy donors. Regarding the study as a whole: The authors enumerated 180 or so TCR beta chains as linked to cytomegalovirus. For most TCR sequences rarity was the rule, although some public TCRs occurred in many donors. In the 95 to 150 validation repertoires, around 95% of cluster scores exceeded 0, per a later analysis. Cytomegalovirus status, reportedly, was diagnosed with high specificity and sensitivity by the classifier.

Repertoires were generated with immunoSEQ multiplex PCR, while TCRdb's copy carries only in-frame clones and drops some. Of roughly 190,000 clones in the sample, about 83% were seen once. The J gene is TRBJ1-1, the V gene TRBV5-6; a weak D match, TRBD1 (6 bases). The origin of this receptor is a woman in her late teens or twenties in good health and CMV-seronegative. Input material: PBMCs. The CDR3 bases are TGTGCCAGCAGCCCCCGGGCAGGGGACATGAACACTGAAGCTTTCTTT. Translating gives CASSPRAGDMNTEAFF. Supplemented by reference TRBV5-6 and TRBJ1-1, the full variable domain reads DAGVTQSPTHLIKTRGQQVTLRCSPKSGHDTVSWYQQALGQGPQFIFQYYEEEERQRGNFPDRFSGHQFPNYSSELNVNALLLGDSALYLCASSPRAGDMNTEAFFGQGTRLTVV.